This TCR beta chain was recorded in a study of T-cell memory formation after mild COVID-19. About the study: The study found TCR clusters largely donor specific. Study-level findings and limits: There was a balanced CD4/CD8 profile in clones contracting day 15 to 85, and later expanders leaned CD4+. Among contracting clones, CD4+ were mainly CM/EM and CD8+ enriched in EMRA.

The germline V and J ends were trimmed by 8 bases and 6 bases, with 18 bases remaining between them. This CDR3 contains 14 residues. Looked up from germline, CDR1 is SGHRS and CDR2 is YFSETQ. About this clonotype itself: Its antigen remains unknown.

UMIs and sample barcodes were carried by the TCR alpha and TCR beta cDNA libraries that 5'RACE produced using constant-segment primers. MiXCR, run by TCRdb on the 5' RACE reads, gives a single entry per CDR3 protein. This table has about 340,000 distinct CDR3 sequences, about an eighth appearing once. The V call is TRBV5-1, the J call TRBJ2-1, with a possible D match to TRBD1 (5 bases). This receptor was identified in a man aged 18 to 35 who had mild COVID-19 (a few samples of this study predate the infection). Cell type and time point are not known. The sample comprised PBMCs or a T cell subset sorted from them (not recorded which). The CDR3 sequence: CASKRQSMVNEQFF. The CDR3 DNA follows: TGCGCCAGTAAAAGACAGTCGATGGTCAATGAGCAGTTCTTC.